This TCR beta chain was profiled in a study of tumor-infiltrating lymphocytes in primary liver carcinoma. Overall study: The tumors ranged from 4.2 to 10 cm across and fell within stage T1-T3 N0M0. Study outcomes and limitations: Tumor-adjacent and tumor-blood pairs shared a smaller degree of overlap than tumor region pairs.

TCR beta cDNA was prepared out of about 530 ng total RNA by means of a constant-region primer. Sequencing libraries for TCR beta derived from three nested multiplex PCR rounds that used slightly modified ARM-PCR. Researchers ran the first two PCR rounds for around 10 cycles each with TRBV1-TRBV30 forward primers and a C-beta reverse primer. TCRdb ran MiXCR on the multiplex PCR reads and lists one entry per CDR3 protein. The sample lists 320,000 or so distinct CDR3 sequences, about 60% occurring once. Blood RNA came from unsorted whole blood; germline DNA was also extracted. Regarding this clonotype: Antigen unknown. Possible read error: a much larger clone is one base away.

Germline CDR1 and CDR2: SQVTM and ANQGSEA. The CDR3 covers 10 residues. The sequencing input was peripheral blood. The V gene is TRBV29-1, the J gene TRBJ2-1, with TRBD2 as a possible D gene (5 bases). The source of this sequence is a man aged 35 to 55 with primary liver carcinoma and hepatitis B virus infection. CDR3 bases: TGCAACGTTGTTGAGGGTAATCAGTTCTTC. Protein sequence: CNVVEGNQFF.